These 20 T cell receptor beta chains came from one sample sequenced in a study of T cell responses to AZD1222 COVID-19 vaccine. Sequenced by immunoSEQ multiplex PCR; TCRdb stores in-frame clones only, minus some. The data hold under 200,000 clones, with 92% observed a single time. The input for sequencing was peripheral blood, taken on day 0 of MenACWY control vaccination. These receptor sequences come from an adult in good health.

The chain recombines TRBV21-1 with TRBJ1-1. TRBV21-1 is a pseudogene locus. This CDR3 comprises 17 residues. CDR3 nucleotide sequence: TGTGCCAGCAGCAAAGAAACGCACGCGGGGGGAAACACTGAAGCTTTCTTT. It specifies CASSKETHAGGNTEAFF.

The rearrangement uses TRBV2 and TRBJ2-1; D remains unclear. Per germline, CDR1 SNHLY and CDR2 FYNNEI. CDR3 length: 13 residues. The ends were cut back, 10 bases at V and 0 bases at J, with 10 bases in the middle. DNA of the CDR3: TGTGCCACTAAGGATGGCTCCTACAATGAGCAGTTCTTC. Its translation is CATKDGSYNEQFF.

This rearrangement joins TRBV6-5 to TRBJ1-5; D not certain. The V and J ends lost 6 bases and 1 base respectively, with 10 bases between them. Germline lookup yields CDR1 MNHEY and CDR2 SVGAGI. This CDR3 is built from 14 residues. The CDR3: CASRVRGSNQPQHF. The CDR3 DNA follows: TGTGCCAGCAGGGTCCGTGGGAGCAATCAGCCCCAGCATTTT.

This clone was detected only a few times. The rearrangement links TRBV19 to TRBJ1-5, with 8 positions matching TRBD1. Germline assignment: CDR1 LNHDA and CDR2 SQIVND (reference sequence). Trimming cost V 7 bases and J 1 base; bases outside gene matches: 6. CDR3 length: 15 amino acids. The CDR3 region has the DNA TGTGCCAGTAAATTCCAGGGGGCAAGCAATCAGCCCCAGCATTTT. Its protein is CASKFQGASNQPQHF.

This chain links TRBV10-1 with TRBJ1-2; no definite D call. Germline assignment: CDR1 WNHNN and CDR2 SYGVQD (reference sequence). Trimming removed 0 bases at V and 2 bases at J, with 7 bases between. The CDR3 runs 14 residues. CDR3 loop: CASSESVKNYGYTF. CDR3 DNA sequence: TGCGCCAGCAGTGAGTCGGTCAAGAACTATGGCTACACCTTC.

This chain joins TRBV4-3 and TRBJ1-5, with TRBD1 identical over 10 bases. Germline V CDR1 and CDR2: LGHNA, YSLEER. Trimming cost V 0 bases and J 5 bases; bases outside gene matches: 7. CDR3 size: 17 residues. The CDR3 DNA reads TGCGCCAGCAGCCAAGACGCGAGGACAGGGGGTGATCAGCCCCAGCATTTT. Amino acids: CASSQDARTGGDQPQHF.

J is TRBJ2-1 and V is TRBV12-3 or TRBV12-4; maybe TRBD2 (5 bases). V lost 5 bases and J lost 8, with 13 bases in between. This CDR3 region has 13 residues. CDR3 DNA sequence: TGTGCCAGCAGTCCTACTAGAAGCGATGAGCAGTTCTTC. Translation gives CASSPTRSDEQFF.

The chain recombines TRBV27 with TRBJ2-5, with 7 bases aligning to TRBD2. The CDR3 has 19 amino acids. Germline-derived CDR1 and CDR2 are MNHEY and SMNVEV (reference sequence). Trimming cost V 5 bases and J 4 bases; bases outside gene matches: 22. CDR3 amino acids: CASSIRAPGGSPPLETQYF. The CDR3 DNA reads as TGTGCCAGCAGTATTCGGGCCCCCGGCGGGAGCCCCCCCTTAGAGACCCAGTACTTC.

V gene TRBV5-1 combines with J gene TRBJ1-2; TRBD1 might be the D (5 bases). This CDR3 has 18 amino acids. V shed 3 bases and J shed 4 bases, with 25 bases lying between them. Germline CDR1 is SGHRS and CDR2 is YFSETQ. CDR3 loop: CASSWRATGTGETYGYTF. For the CDR3, the DNA is TGCGCCAGCAGCTGGCGGGCTACAGGCACGGGGGAGACCTATGGCTACACCTTC.

The chain couples TRBV2 to TRBJ2-7; possibly TRBD1 for D (6 bases). V was trimmed by 6 bases and J by 6 bases, leaving 12 bases between them. This CDR3 has 12 amino acids. In germline, CDR1 is SNHLY, CDR2 FYNNEI. The CDR3 here is CASRDTGLEQYF. CDR3 DNA: TGTGCCAGCAGGGATACAGGGCTCGAGCAGTACTTC.

This chain links TRBV12-3 or TRBV12-4 with TRBJ2-2; D may be TRBD2 (5 bases). V dropped 5 bases and J dropped 8 bases, with 9 bases sitting between them. This CDR3 has 12 residues. The CDR3 here is CASSRTGGELFF. In DNA, the CDR3 is TGTGCCAGCAGTCGGACGGGGGGGGAGCTGTTTTTT.

V is TRBV19 and J is TRBJ1-1; D is unclear. Trimming took 7 bases from V and 5 from J, leaving 23 bases between them. This CDR3 has 16 residues. CDR1 is LNHDA, CDR2 SQIVND, per germline (reference sequence). CDR3 bases: TGTGCCAGTAACCCATCCCGGCTGAGGGTGGGAACTGAAGCTTTCTTT. Translated, it gives CASNPSRLRVGTEAFF.

About this clone: The sample contains more than one DNA sequence encoding this CDR3. This CDR3 reads CATSRGLGELFF. As DNA, the CDR3 is TGTGCCACCAGCAGAGGCCTCGGGGAGCTGTTTTTT. This chain links TRBV15 with TRBJ2-2; no clear D. Trimming took off 1 base at V and 7 bases at J, with 4 bases between the two ends. The CDR3 spans 12 residues. The germline gives CDR1 LNHNV, CDR2 YYDKDF (reference sequence).

The rearrangement links TRBV9 to TRBJ1-2; D not resolved. The V end lost 0 bases, the J end lost 4 bases, and 10 bases lay between the germline ends. Germline assignment: CDR1 SGDLS and CDR2 YYNGEE. The CDR3 runs to 14 residues. CDR3 residues: CASSVDSVLYGYTF. Here the CDR3 DNA reads TGTGCCAGCAGCGTAGATTCCGTACTCTATGGCTACACCTTC.

The rearrangement joins TRBV11-2 to TRBJ2-2; D is ambiguous. Per germline, CDR1 SGHAT and CDR2 FQNNGV. The CDR3 extends over 17 amino acids. V lost 5 bases, J lost 2 bases, and 18 bases lay in between. CDR3: CASSPALVRSNTGELFF. CDR3 nucleotide sequence: TGTGCCAGCAGCCCCGCGCTGGTACGGTCTAACACCGGGGAGCTGTTTTTT.

The rearrangement joins TRBV14 to TRBJ2-3, with D possibly being TRBD1 or TRBD2 (6 bases each). The V end lost 2 bases, the J end lost 4 bases, and 7 bases lay between the germline ends. There are 13 residues in the CDR3. The germline CDR1 and CDR2 sequences are SGHDN and FVKESK. The CDR3 sequence: CASSQRGADTQYF. Here the CDR3 DNA reads TGTGCCAGCAGCCAAAGGGGGGCAGATACGCAGTATTTT.

The chain uses TRBV23-1 and TRBJ2-1; weak D call: TRBD2 (7 bases). TRBV23-1 is an ORF, with its function uncertain. The V end lost 4 bases, the J end lost 3 bases, and 22 bases lay between the germline ends. The CDR3 covers 18 residues. CDR3 coding DNA: TGCGCCAGCAGTCGCGATGGGGGCGGGAGACTCTTCTACAATGAGCAGTTCTTC. This gives the protein CASSRDGGGRLFYNEQFF.

This rearrangement joins TRBV20-1 to TRBJ1-1; unclear D gene. Germline V gene data show CDR1 as DFQATT and CDR2 as SNEGSKA (reference sequence). The CDR3 totals 11 residues. The ends were cut back, 3 bases at V and 2 bases at J, with 4 bases in the middle. CDR3 DNA: TGCAGTGCTAGCAAAAACACTGAAGCTTTCTTT. Translating it yields CSASKNTEAFF.

The rearrangement joins TRBV6-6 to TRBJ2-7; D is tentatively TRBD1 or TRBD2 (5 bases each). The CDR3 sequence is 14 residues long. CDR1 is MNHNY and CDR2 is SVGAGI in the germline V gene (reference sequence). Trimming stripped 3 bases from V and 5 bases from J, with 14 bases between. CDR3 region: CASSYFRDEHEQYF. CDR3 sequence (DNA): TGTGCCAGCAGTTATTTCCGGGACGAACACGAGCAGTACTTC.

This chain joins TRBV6-1 and TRBJ2-1, with D possibly matching TRBD1 (6 bases). The CDR3 runs 15 residues. V lost 1 base to trimming and J lost 0 bases, with 7 bases between them. Germline V gene data show CDR1 as MNHNS and CDR2 as SASEGT. The CDR3 bases are TGTGCCAGCAGTGAAGACAGGGACTCCTACAATGAGCAGTTCTTC. Amino acids: CASSEDRDSYNEQFF.